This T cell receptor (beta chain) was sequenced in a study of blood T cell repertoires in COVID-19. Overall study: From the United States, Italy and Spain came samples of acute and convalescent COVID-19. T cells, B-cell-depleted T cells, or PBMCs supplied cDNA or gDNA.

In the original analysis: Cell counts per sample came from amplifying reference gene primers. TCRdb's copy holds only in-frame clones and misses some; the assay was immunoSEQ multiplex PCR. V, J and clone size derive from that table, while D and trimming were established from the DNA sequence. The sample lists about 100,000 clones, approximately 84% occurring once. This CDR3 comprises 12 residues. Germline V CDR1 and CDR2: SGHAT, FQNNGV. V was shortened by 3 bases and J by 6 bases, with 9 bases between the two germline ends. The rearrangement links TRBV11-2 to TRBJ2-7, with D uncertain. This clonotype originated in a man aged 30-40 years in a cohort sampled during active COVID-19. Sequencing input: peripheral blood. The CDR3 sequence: CASSLARSEQYF. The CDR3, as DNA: TGTGCCAGCAGCTTGGCCCGCTCCGAGCAGTACTTC.